The 2 T cell receptor beta chains below all came from one sample that was sequenced in a study of CD8+CD57+ T cells in acquired aplastic anemia. Both TCR beta VDJ combination and CDR3 sequence profiling were carried out. Genomic DNA was the template for this profiling. TCRdb ran MiXCR on the reads and lists one entry per CDR3 protein. The sample holds fewer than 250,000 distinct CDR3 sequences, 40% to 50% seen once. Sequenced patients had shown CD8+CD57+ cell expansion by flow cytometry. Sequenced input: sorted CD4+, CD8+, or CD8+CD57+ T cells (not recorded which) from PBMCs. These receptors all stem from a human donor with aplastic anemia.

This clonotype was found a few times. This chain links TRBV9 with TRBJ2-3; perhaps TRBD2 as D (6 bases). The germline V gene has CDR1 SGDLS and CDR2 YYNGEE. Trimming shortened V by 2 bases and J by 2 bases, and 12 bases separated the two germline ends. The CDR3 contains 15 residues. CDR3 sequence: CASSVGGTHTDTQYF. CDR3 nucleotide sequence: TGTGCCAGCAGCGTTGGCGGGACTCACACAGATACGCAGTATTTT.

This chain joins TRBV25-1 and TRBJ1-2; D not resolved. Germline CDR1 and CDR2: MGHDK and SYGVNS. V lost 7 bases and J 6 bases, leaving 12 bases between the germline ends. CDR3 length: 12 residues. CDR3 loop: CASIGDKHGYTF. In nucleotides, the CDR3 is TGTGCCAGCATAGGAGACAAGCATGGCTACACCTTC.